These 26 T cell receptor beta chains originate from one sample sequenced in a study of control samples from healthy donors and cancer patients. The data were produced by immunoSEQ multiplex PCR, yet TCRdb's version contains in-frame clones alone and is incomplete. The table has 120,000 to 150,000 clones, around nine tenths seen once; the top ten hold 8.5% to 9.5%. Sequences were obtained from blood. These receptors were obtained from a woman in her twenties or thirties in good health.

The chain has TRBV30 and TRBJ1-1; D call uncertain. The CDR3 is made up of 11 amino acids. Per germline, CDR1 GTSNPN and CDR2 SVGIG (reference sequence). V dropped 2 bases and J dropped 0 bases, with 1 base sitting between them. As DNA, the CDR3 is TGTGCCTGGAGTTTGAACACTGAAGCTTTCTTT. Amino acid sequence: CAWSLNTEAFF.

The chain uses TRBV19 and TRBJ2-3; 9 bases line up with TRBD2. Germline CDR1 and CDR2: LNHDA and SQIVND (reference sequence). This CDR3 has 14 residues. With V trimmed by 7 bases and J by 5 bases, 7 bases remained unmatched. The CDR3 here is CASISAGGGDTQYF. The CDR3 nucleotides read TGTGCCAGTATATCGGCGGGAGGGGGAGATACGCAGTATTTT.

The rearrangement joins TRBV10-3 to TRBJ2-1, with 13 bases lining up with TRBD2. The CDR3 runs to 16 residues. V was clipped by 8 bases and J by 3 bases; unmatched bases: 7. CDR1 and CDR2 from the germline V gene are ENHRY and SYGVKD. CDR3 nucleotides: TGTGCCATCCGGACTAGCGGGAGTGGGAACTACAATGAGCAGTTCTTC. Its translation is CAIRTSGSGNYNEQFF.

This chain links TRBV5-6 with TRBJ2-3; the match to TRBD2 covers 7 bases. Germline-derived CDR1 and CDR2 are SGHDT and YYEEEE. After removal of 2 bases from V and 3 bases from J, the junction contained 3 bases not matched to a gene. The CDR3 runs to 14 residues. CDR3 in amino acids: CASSFYSGTDTQYF. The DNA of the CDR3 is TGTGCCAGCAGCTTTTATAGCGGGACAGATACGCAGTATTTT.

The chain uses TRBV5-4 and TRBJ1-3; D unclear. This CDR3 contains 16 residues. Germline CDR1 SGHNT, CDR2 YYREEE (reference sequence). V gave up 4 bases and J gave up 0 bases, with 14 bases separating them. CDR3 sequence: CASSDLTANSGNTIYF. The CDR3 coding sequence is TGTGCCAGCAGCGACCTGACTGCCAACTCTGGAAACACCATATATTTT.

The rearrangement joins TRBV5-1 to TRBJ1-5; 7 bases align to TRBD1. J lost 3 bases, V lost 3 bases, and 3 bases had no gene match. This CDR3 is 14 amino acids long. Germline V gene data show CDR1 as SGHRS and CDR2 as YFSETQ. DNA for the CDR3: TGCGCCAGCAGCTCTGGACAGGTCAATCAGCCCCAGCATTTT. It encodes CASSSGQVNQPQHF. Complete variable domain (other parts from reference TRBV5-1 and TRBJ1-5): KAGVTQTPRYLIKTRGQQVTLSCSPISGHRSVSWYQQTPGQGLQFLFEYFSETQRNKGNFPGRFSGRQFSNSRSEMNVSTLELGDSALYLCASSSGQVNQPQHFGDGTRLSIL.

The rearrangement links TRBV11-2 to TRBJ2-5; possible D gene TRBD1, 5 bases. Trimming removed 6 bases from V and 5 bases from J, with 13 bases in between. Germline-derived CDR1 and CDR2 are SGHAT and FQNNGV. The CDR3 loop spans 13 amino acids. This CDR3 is CASRPLGVETQYF. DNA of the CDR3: TGTGCCAGCAGGCCTCTAGGGGTGGAGACCCAGTACTTC.

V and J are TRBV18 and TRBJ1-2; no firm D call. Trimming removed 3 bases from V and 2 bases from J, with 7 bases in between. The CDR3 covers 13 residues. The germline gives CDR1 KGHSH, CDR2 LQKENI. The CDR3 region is CASSPTANYGYTF. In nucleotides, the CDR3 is TGTGCCAGCTCACCGACTGCAAACTATGGCTACACCTTC.

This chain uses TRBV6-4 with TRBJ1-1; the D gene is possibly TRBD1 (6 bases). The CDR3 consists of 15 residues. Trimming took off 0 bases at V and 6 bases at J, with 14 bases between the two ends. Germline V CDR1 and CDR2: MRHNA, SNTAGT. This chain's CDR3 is CASSDSAGVRSEAFF. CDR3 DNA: TGTGCCAGCAGTGACTCGGCAGGGGTAAGGTCTGAAGCTTTCTTT.

CDR3 amino acids: CASSSRTLNQPQHF. CDR3 sequence (DNA): TGTGCCAGTAGTTCCCGGACGTTAAATCAGCCCCAGCATTTT. The chain links TRBV19 to TRBJ1-5; no clear D gene. Deletions cut 5 bases from V and 4 bases from J, with 12 bases between. This CDR3 is 14 amino acids long. Germline V gives CDR1 LNHDA, CDR2 SQIVND (reference sequence). The full variable domain, rest sourced from reference TRBV19 and TRBJ1-5, is DGGITQSPKYLFRKEGQNVTLSCEQNLNHDAMYWYRQDPGQGLRLIYYSQIVNDFQKGDIAEGYSVSREKKESFPLTVTSAQKNPTAFYLCASSSRTLNQPQHFGDGTRLSIL.

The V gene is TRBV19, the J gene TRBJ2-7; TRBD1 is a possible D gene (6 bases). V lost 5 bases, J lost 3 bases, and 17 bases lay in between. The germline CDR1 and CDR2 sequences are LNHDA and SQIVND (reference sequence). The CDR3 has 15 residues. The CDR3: CASSGSRGRNYEQYF. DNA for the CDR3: TGTGCCAGTAGTGGGAGCAGGGGTCGCAACTACGAGCAGTACTTC.

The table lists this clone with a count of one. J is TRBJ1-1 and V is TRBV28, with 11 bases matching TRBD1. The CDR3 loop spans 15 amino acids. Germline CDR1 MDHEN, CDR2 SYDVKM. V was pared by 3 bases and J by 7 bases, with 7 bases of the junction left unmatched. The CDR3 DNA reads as TGTGCCAGCAGTTTCGCCCCTGGGACAGGGGGTGAAGCTTTCTTT. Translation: CASSFAPGTGGEAFF.

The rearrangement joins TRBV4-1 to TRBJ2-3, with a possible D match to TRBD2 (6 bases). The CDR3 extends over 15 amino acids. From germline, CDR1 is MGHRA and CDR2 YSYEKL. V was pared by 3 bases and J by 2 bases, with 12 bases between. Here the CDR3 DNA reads TGCGCCAGCAGCCAGAGGGACTGGTTCACAGATACGCAGTATTTT. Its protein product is CASSQRDWFTDTQYF.

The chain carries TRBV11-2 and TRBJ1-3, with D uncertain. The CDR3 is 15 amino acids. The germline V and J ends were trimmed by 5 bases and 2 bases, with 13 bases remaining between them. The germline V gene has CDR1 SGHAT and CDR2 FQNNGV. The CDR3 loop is CASSNSVSPGNTIYF. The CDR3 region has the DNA TGTGCCAGCAGCAACTCTGTCTCTCCTGGAAACACCATATATTTT.

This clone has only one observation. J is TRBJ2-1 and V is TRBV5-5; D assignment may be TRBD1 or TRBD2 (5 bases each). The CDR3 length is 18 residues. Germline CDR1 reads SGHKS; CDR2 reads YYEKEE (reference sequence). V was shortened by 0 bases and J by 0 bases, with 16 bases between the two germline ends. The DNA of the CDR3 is TGTGCCAGCAGCTTGGCCTGGATGGGGGAGAGCTCCTACAATGAGCAGTTCTTC. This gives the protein CASSLAWMGESSYNEQFF.

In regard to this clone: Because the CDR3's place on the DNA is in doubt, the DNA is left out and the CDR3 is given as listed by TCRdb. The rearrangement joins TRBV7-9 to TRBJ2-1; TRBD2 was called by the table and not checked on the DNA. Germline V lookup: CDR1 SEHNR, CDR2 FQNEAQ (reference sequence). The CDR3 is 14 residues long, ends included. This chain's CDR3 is CASSLEVGSGSPFF.

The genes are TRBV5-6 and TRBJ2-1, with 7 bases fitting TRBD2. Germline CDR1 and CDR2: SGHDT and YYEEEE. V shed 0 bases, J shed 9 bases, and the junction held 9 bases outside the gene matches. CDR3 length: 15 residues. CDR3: CASSLANAGESEQFF. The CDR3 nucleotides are TGTGCCAGCAGCTTGGCTAACGCGGGAGAAAGTGAGCAGTTCTTC.

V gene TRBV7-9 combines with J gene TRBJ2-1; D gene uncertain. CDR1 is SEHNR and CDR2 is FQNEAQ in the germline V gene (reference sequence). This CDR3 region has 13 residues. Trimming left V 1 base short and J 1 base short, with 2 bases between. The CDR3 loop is CASSLVSYNEQFF. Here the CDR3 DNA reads TGTGCCAGCAGCTTAGTATCCTACAATGAGCAGTTCTTC.

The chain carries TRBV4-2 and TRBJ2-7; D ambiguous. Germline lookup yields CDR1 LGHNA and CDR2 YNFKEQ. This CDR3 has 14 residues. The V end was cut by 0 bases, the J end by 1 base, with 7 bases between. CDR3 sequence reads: CASSQEPGSYEQYF. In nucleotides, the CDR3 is TGTGCCAGCAGCCAAGAGCCAGGTTCCTACGAGCAGTACTTC.

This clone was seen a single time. The CDR3 region is CASTFPGSLSYNEQFF. CDR3 nucleotide sequence: TGTGCCAGTACCTTCCCGGGTAGCCTCTCCTACAATGAGCAGTTCTTC. The gene calls are TRBV19 and TRBJ2-1; no reliable D call. Per germline, CDR1 LNHDA and CDR2 SQIVND (reference sequence). The CDR3 extends over 16 amino acids. V was trimmed by 7 bases and J by 0 bases, leaving 16 bases between them. The full variable domain, rest sourced from reference TRBV19 and TRBJ2-1, is DGGITQSPKYLFRKEGQNVTLSCEQNLNHDAMYWYRQDPGQGLRLIYYSQIVNDFQKGDIAEGYSVSREKKESFPLTVTSAQKNPTAFYLCASTFPGSLSYNEQFFGPGTRLTVL.

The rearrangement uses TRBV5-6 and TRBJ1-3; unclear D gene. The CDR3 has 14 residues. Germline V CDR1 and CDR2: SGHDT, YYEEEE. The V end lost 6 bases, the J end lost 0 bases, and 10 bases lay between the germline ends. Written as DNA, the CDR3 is TGTGCCAGCACCCCACGGGCCTCTGGAAACACCATATATTTT. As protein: CASTPRASGNTIYF.

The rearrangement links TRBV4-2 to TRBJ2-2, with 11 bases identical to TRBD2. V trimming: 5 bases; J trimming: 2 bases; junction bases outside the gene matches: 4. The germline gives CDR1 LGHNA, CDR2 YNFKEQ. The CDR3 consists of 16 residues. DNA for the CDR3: TGTGCCAGCAGCGTTACTAGCGGGAGTAACACCGGGGAGCTGTTTTTT. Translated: CASSVTSGSNTGELFF.

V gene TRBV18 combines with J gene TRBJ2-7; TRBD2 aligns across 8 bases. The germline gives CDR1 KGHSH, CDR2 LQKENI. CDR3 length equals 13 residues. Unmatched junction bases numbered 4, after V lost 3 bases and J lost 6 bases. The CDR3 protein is CASSPGGVFEQYF. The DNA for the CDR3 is TGTGCCAGCTCACCCGGGGGGGTTTTCGAGCAGTACTTC.

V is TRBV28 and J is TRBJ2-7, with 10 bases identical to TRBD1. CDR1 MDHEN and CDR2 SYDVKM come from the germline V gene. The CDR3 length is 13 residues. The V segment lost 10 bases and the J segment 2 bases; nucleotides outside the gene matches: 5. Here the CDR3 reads CATGTGDPYEQYF. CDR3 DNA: TGTGCCACCGGGACAGGGGACCCCTACGAGCAGTACTTC.

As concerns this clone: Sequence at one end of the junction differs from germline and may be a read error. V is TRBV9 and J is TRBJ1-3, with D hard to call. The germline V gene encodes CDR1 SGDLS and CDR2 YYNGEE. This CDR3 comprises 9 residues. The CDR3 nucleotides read TGTGCCAGCAGCGACGGGGTGCATTTT. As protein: CASSDGVHF.

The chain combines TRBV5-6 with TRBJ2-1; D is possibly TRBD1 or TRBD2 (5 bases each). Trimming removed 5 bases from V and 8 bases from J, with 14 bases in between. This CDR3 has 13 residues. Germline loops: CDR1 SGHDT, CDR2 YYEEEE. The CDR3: CASSRGPHHEQFF. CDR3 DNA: TGTGCCAGCAGTCGGGGCCCACATCATGAGCAGTTCTTC. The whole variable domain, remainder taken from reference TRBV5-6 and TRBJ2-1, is DAGVTQSPTHLIKTRGQQVTLRCSPKSGHDTVSWYQQALGQGPQFIFQYYEEEERQRGNFPDRFSGHQFPNYSSELNVNALLLGDSALYLCASSRGPHHEQFFGPGTRLTVL.